What follows are 23 T cell receptor beta chains derived from one specimen sequenced in a study of T cell responses to AZD1222 COVID-19 vaccine. Generated by immunoSEQ multiplex PCR, the TCRdb table keeps only in-frame clones and is missing some. The sample holds about 120,000 clones, roughly nine tenths seen once. Sequences were derived from peripheral blood, sampled 28 days after the second AZD1222 dose. These receptors all stem from an adult who received the AZD1222 COVID-19 vaccine.

CDR3 region: CASSLEGQSYNEQFF. The CDR3 coding sequence is TGTGCCAGCAGCTTAGAGGGACAGTCCTACAATGAGCAGTTCTTC. The chain couples TRBV7-2 to TRBJ2-1; 7 bases are a match to TRBD1. Germline loops: CDR1 SGHTA, CDR2 FQGNSA. The ends lost 1 base at V and 1 base at J; junction bases unmatched: 1. The CDR3 loop spans 15 amino acids.

This rearrangement joins TRBV7-2 to TRBJ1-1; 7 nucleotides line up with TRBD1. This CDR3 region has 15 residues. Germline assignment: CDR1 SGHTA and CDR2 FQGNSA. Trimming cost V 4 bases and J 4 bases; bases outside gene matches: 9. Here the CDR3 reads CASSSSTGRGTEAFF. The CDR3 DNA reads as TGTGCCAGCAGCTCCTCGACAGGGAGGGGCACTGAAGCTTTCTTT.

The genes are TRBV4-1 and TRBJ1-3; the D is unclear. From germline, CDR1 is MGHRA and CDR2 YSYEKL. Trimming took 0 bases from V and 0 from J, leaving 12 bases between them. This CDR3 region has 17 residues. The CDR3 coding sequence is TGCGCCAGCAGCCAAGATGTGGTAGGGCCCTCTGGAAACACCATATATTTT. This codes for CASSQDVVGPSGNTIYF.

V usage is TRBV5-8 and J usage is TRBJ1-2, with 12 bases that match TRBD1. Germline-derived CDR1 and CDR2 are SGHTS and YDEGEE. The CDR3 totals 14 residues. V dropped 3 bases and J dropped 8; count of bases not matched to a gene: 5. CDR3 coding DNA: TGTGCCAGCAGCTGGGACAGGGGGCGCGGAGGCTACACCTTC. Translation: CASSWDRGRGGYTF.

V and J are TRBV4-3 and TRBJ1-4; D not resolved. Per the germline V gene, CDR1 is LGHNA and CDR2 is YSLEER. This CDR3 comprises 15 residues. The ends were cut back, 4 bases at V and 5 bases at J, with 14 bases in the middle. CDR3 bases: TGCGCCAGCAGCCCTGTCTCCCGGCGGAATGAAAAACTGTTTTTT. Protein sequence: CASSPVSRRNEKLFF.

This chain links TRBV18 with TRBJ1-6; D is perhaps TRBD1 (5 bases). V gave up 4 bases and J gave up 5 bases, with 12 bases separating them. Germline CDR1 reads KGHSH; CDR2 reads LQKENI. The CDR3 is 15 amino acids. The CDR3, as DNA: TGTGCCAGCTCACTGCAGGGCCCAAATAATTCACCCCTCCACTTT. It is translated as CASSLQGPNNSPLHF.

This rearrangement joins TRBV6-6 to TRBJ1-1, with D maybe TRBD1 (5 bases). Germline loops: CDR1 MNHNY, CDR2 SVGAGI (reference sequence). This CDR3 is built from 13 residues. V lost 7 bases to trimming and J lost 1 base, with 10 bases between them. CDR3 bases: TGTGCCAGCAAAGTCGACAGGAACACTGAAGCTTTCTTT. Its translation: CASKVDRNTEAFF.

The chain recombines TRBV5-5 with TRBJ1-3; the D is unclear. This CDR3 has 16 amino acids. Trimming left V 0 bases short and J 4 bases short, with 14 bases between. Germline V gives CDR1 SGHKS, CDR2 YYEKEE (reference sequence). The CDR3 coding sequence is TGTGCCAGCAGCTTGGGTTCGGCGGGGTCAGGAAACACCATATATTTT. Translated: CASSLGSAGSGNTIYF.

The chain has TRBV7-2 and TRBJ1-5; D is unresolved. V was cut by 5 bases and J by 9 bases, with 11 bases left in between. CDR3 length: 12 residues. Germline CDR1 is SGHTA and CDR2 is FQGNSA. CDR3 sequence (DNA): TGTGCCAGCAGCCTAGAGGTAGGGCCCCAGCATTTT. Amino acid sequence: CASSLEVGPQHF.

The chain carries TRBV6-2 or TRBV6-3 and TRBJ2-3, with D maybe TRBD1 (6 bases). Trimming pared 6 bases from V and 0 bases from J, leaving 13 bases between. Germline lookup yields CDR1 MNHEY and CDR2 SVGEGT. This CDR3 spans 15 amino acids. CDR3 DNA: TGTGCCAGCAGCCCCGGACAGTTTAGCACAGATACGCAGTATTTT. Its protein product is CASSPGQFSTDTQYF.

This clone was observed a few times. V gene TRBV29-1 combines with J gene TRBJ2-7; D is unclear. Trimming left V 4 bases short and J 3 bases short, with 7 bases between. CDR1 and CDR2 from the germline V gene are SQVTM and ANQGSEA. The CDR3 has 11 amino acids. CDR3 region: CSVVRNYEQYF. The CDR3 nucleotides are TGCAGCGTTGTTCGAAACTACGAGCAGTACTTC.

V usage is TRBV12-3 or TRBV12-4 and J usage is TRBJ1-1; D possibly corresponds to TRBD1 (5 bases). The V gene lost 6 bases and the J gene lost 11 bases, with 13 bases spanning the gap. This CDR3 contains 11 residues. The CDR3, as DNA: TGTGCCAGCAGCTACGGGGGACGGGCTTTCTTT. It translates to CASSYGGRAFF.

V and J are TRBV9 and TRBJ2-7, with a tentative D call TRBD1 (6 bases). V lost 0 bases to trimming and J lost 6 bases, with 10 bases between them. CDR1 is SGDLS, CDR2 YYNGEE, per germline. The CDR3 loop spans 13 amino acids. The CDR3 spells CASSVAPRGEQYF. Here the CDR3 DNA reads TGTGCCAGCAGCGTAGCTCCCAGGGGCGAGCAGTACTTC.

This chain links TRBV7-2 with TRBJ1-3, with D possibly being TRBD1 (5 bases). The germline gives CDR1 SGHTA, CDR2 FQGNSA. This CDR3 has 17 amino acids. Trimming took off 4 bases at V and 4 bases at J, with 20 bases between the two ends. Here the CDR3 DNA reads TGTGCCAGCAGCTGGGGCAGCTTGGGGCCTGGCGGAAACACCATATATTTT. This codes for CASSWGSLGPGGNTIYF.

On this clone itself: Distinct nucleotide sequences in the sample also encode this CDR3. The CDR3 protein is CASSLEGGTEAFF. The CDR3 DNA sequence: TGTGCCAGCAGCTTAGAGGGGGGCACTGAAGCTTTCTTT. The chain uses TRBV7-9 and TRBJ1-1; TRBD1 might be the D (6 bases). V was clipped by 1 base and J by 4 bases, with 7 bases between them. CDR1 SEHNR and CDR2 FQNEAQ come from the germline V gene (reference sequence). The CDR3 spans 13 residues.

The chain uses TRBV10-1 and TRBJ2-1; 7 bases fit TRBD2. Germline CDR1 and CDR2: WNHNN and SYGVQD (reference sequence). Trimming at V came to 0 bases and at J to 7 bases, leaving 9 bases not matched to a gene. The CDR3 contains 16 residues. The CDR3 loop is CASSESLGLDWNEQFF. The DNA of the CDR3 is TGCGCCAGCAGTGAGTCCCTCGGACTAGATTGGAATGAGCAGTTCTTC.

This clone appeared once. The chain links TRBV7-9 to TRBJ1-1; D gene unclear. The length of the CDR3 is 13 residues. The V end lost 0 bases, the J end lost 1 base, and 3 bases lay between the germline ends. Germline values: CDR1 SEHNR, CDR2 FQNEAQ (reference sequence). CDR3 in amino acids: CASSLAPNTEAFF. The CDR3 nucleotides are TGTGCCAGCAGCTTAGCCCCGAACACTGAAGCTTTCTTT. The full variable domain, in which reference TRBV7-9 and TRBJ1-1 provide the parts outside the CDR3, is DTGVSQNPRHKITKRGQNVTFRCDPISEHNRLYWYRQTLGQGPEFLTYFQNEAQLEKSRLLSDRFSAERPKGSFSTLEIQRTEQGDSAMYLCASSLAPNTEAFFGQGTRLTVV.

This clone came up once. The V and J genes are TRBV7-8 and TRBJ1-2; the D is unclear. Germline values: CDR1 SGHVS, CDR2 FQNEAQ. The CDR3 has 14 amino acids. V was trimmed by 1 base and J by 2 bases, leaving 8 bases between them. The CDR3, as DNA: TGTGCCAGCAGCTTAGTGATGGGCAACTATGGCTACACCTTC. Its protein is CASSLVMGNYGYTF.

The V gene is TRBV2, the J gene TRBJ2-3; the match to TRBD1 covers 8 bases. Germline-derived CDR1 and CDR2 are SNHLY and FYNNEI. This CDR3 is 14 amino acids long. Trimming took 11 bases from V and 0 from J; bases not matched to a gene: 7. In nucleotides, the CDR3 is TGTGCCTACGCGCGGGACAGGAGCACAGATACGCAGTATTTT. Protein: CAYARDRSTDTQYF. Full variable domain (missing parts from reference TRBV2 and TRBJ2-3): EPEVTQTPSHQVTQMGQEVILRCVPISNHLYFYWYRQILGQKVEFLVSFYNNEISEKSEIFDDQFSVERPDGSNFTLKIRSTKLEDSAMYFCAYARDRSTDTQYFGPGTRLTVL.

The V call is TRBV6-2 or TRBV6-3, the J call TRBJ1-5; 8 bases fit TRBD1. The CDR3 contains 17 residues. Losses at the gene ends were 2 bases for V and 4 bases for J; bases not matched to a gene: 10. Germline CDR1 and CDR2: MNHEY and SVGEGT. The CDR3 here is CASSYAPGQGGNQPQHF. For the CDR3, the DNA is TGTGCCAGCAGTTACGCCCCCGGACAGGGAGGGAATCAGCCCCAGCATTTT.

The chain employs TRBV5-5 and TRBJ1-5, with no clear D. CDR3 length: 14 residues. CDR1 is SGHKS and CDR2 is YYEKEE in the germline V gene (reference sequence). V shed 1 base and J shed 0 bases, with 5 bases lying between them. The CDR3 sequence: CASSLLHSNQPQHF. The DNA of the CDR3 is TGTGCCAGCAGCTTGCTCCATAGCAATCAGCCCCAGCATTTT.

This chain joins TRBV9 and TRBJ1-2; D might be TRBD1 (5 bases). Per the germline V gene, CDR1 is SGDLS and CDR2 is YYNGEE. The CDR3 sequence is 17 residues long. Trimming stripped 0 bases from V and 2 bases from J, with 17 bases between. CDR3 sequence: CASSVDAWGRTNYGYTF. CDR3 in DNA: TGTGCCAGCAGCGTAGACGCCTGGGGGAGGACCAACTATGGCTACACCTTC.

This clone has a handful of counts. The rearrangement uses TRBV9 and TRBJ1-1; 7 nucleotides align to TRBD1. Germline CDR1 SGDLS, CDR2 YYNGEE. The trim removed 3 bases at V and 0 bases at J, leaving 11 bases unmatched. The CDR3 has 17 residues. Here the CDR3 reads CASSGAPGQNMNTEAFF. CDR3 in DNA: TGTGCCAGCAGCGGAGCCCCGGGACAGAACATGAACACTGAAGCTTTCTTT.